Below, one T cell receptor (beta chain) is given with its context. This clonotype was observed many times. Its recognized antigen is unknown. Per-base quality was not reported, and no clone a single base away is much larger than it. Ficoll-Paque density gradient centrifugation was the method used to isolate PBMCs. V and J are truncated by 0 bases and 3 bases respectively, leaving an intervening sequence of 17 bases. The germline V gene (reference sequence) sets CDR1 to MNHNY and CDR2 to SVGAGI. The CDR3 runs 17 amino acids, cysteine and phenylalanine included. Here the CDR3 DNA is all that survives: 51 bases in frame from base 1. This entry is derived from a study of T-cell memory formation after mild COVID-19 (TCRdb year 2021). For the wider study: TCR sequence clusters from the two donors were largely donor specific. In a couple of donors, T-cell clones that expanded and contracted after mild COVID-19 were followed by sequencing TCRalpha and TCRbeta repertoires longitudinally. The cohort comprised two young, previously healthy adult volunteers, one female and one male. Broader findings and caveats from the paper: Some responding clones were detected in pre-infection memory, which suggested that pre-existing cross-reactive memory T cells had joined the SARS-CoV-2 response. The study covered only a couple of mild cases, and larger cohorts including severe cases with pre-infection samples were considered necessary. Whether the second-wave clones peaking on day 37 were SARS-CoV-2 specific was not confirmed. Balanced CD4/CD8 phenotypes were observed for clones contracting from day 15 to 85, whereas a bias towards CD4+ was observed for a second wave of clones expanding from day 15 to 37. Contracting CD4+ clones appeared mostly in the CM and EM memory subsets, whereas CD8+ clones were enriched in EMRA.

The sequencer was an Illumina NovaSeq 6000. Using 5'RACE with constant-segment primers, TCRalpha and TCRbeta cDNA libraries were constructed, with sample barcodes and unique molecular identifiers added in the process. RNA was extracted from every sample with Trizol reagent. Amplification of the libraries took two PCR steps, and the second step added a second sample barcode plus Illumina TruSeq adapters. Libraries were sequenced on an Illumina NovaSeq with 2 x 150 bp paired-end reads. On the authors' methods: With migec v1.2.7, reads were demultiplexed and then collapsed into UMI-guided consensus sequences. Using mixcr v2.1.11, UMI consensuses were aligned to TRA and TRB V and J templates and then assembled into clonotypes. Expanded or contracted clonotypes were those called significant by both edgeR and NoisET, with noise models trained on biological replicates. edgeR calls used a false discovery rate-adjusted p below 0.01 and a log2 fold-change threshold of 1. As an exploratory analysis of dynamics, max-normalized trajectories of the 1000 most abundant clonotypes were examined with PCA combined with hierarchical clustering. The CD4 or CD8 phenotype of responding clones was assigned using the separately sequenced CD4+ and CD8+ repertoires. The public reads were run again by TCRdb, first through fastp at Q25 and then through MiXCR, and only productive beta chains were kept. Each CDR3 protein appears once, grouped with its most common genes and DNA. TCRdb, not the authors, supplied the V and J calls. Present in this sample are fewer than 350,000 distinct CDR3 sequences, about a sixth of which were seen just once. Of the sample, approximately 22% is held by the ten largest clones.

The chain is encoded by TRBV6-6 joined to TRBJ2-5; the best D guess is TRBD2, with 5 bases matching. This receptor was identified in a man aged 18 to 35 who had mild COVID-19 (a few samples of this study predate the infection). The sample titles of this study are shuffled in the database, so cell type and time point are left out; the donor was told from shared clones. The source material was PBMCs or a T cell subset sorted from them (not recorded which). CDR3 loop: CASSYSRAGWWKETQYF. DNA sequence: TGTGCCAGCAGTTACTCGAGGGCAGGTTGGTGGAAAGAGACCCAGTACTTC.